This TCR beta chain was found in a study of quantifying T cell responses using KT2 cells. About the research overall: RNA was reverse transcribed with TCR alpha and beta constant-region primers.

The sample is PBMC spiked with counted cells of clone KT2. An oligo carrying a UMI was ligated to the cDNA 3' end. First-round PCR used 4 cycles and beta primers RC1.1 and RC1.2 covering TRBC1 and TRBC2. One entry per CDR3 protein results from TCRdb running MiXCR on the UMI-ligation and nested PCR reads. Among tens of thousands of distinct CDR3 sequences, 12% were seen once, and the ten largest hold about 9.7%. The CDR3 loop spans 12 amino acids. In germline, CDR1 is GTSNPN, CDR2 SVGIG (reference sequence). V was pared by 4 bases and J by 6 bases, with 12 bases between. The genes are TRBV30 and TRBJ1-2, with D tentatively TRBD1 (6 bases). The TCR sequence derives from a human donor. Material: PBMCs spiked with cells of the T cell clone KT2. CDR3 nucleotide sequence: TGTGCCTGGACCAGGGGTATGCATGGCTACACCTTC. Amino acids: CAWTRGMHGYTF.